The 31 T cell receptor beta chains given below trace back to one sample, sequenced in a study of blood T cell repertoires in COVID-19. Libraries were prepared by immunoSEQ multiplex PCR; TCRdb keeps only in-frame clonotypes and omits some of them. The repertoire has approximately 250,000 clones, roughly 86% of them found once; the top ten carry approximately 6%. The sample comprised peripheral blood. These receptors originate from a woman of 80 years or more with COVID-19, enrolled during active disease.

A single count supports this clone. The gene calls are TRBV2 and TRBJ2-3, with 7 bases identical to TRBD2. V lost 5 bases, J lost 0 bases, and 5 bases stayed unmatched. Germline loops: CDR1 SNHLY, CDR2 FYNNEI. The length of the CDR3 is 15 residues. CDR3 DNA sequence: TGTGCCAGCAGTTTGCTAGCGGCTAGCACAGATACGCAGTATTTT. Translated, it gives CASSLLAASTDTQYF. The variable domain in full, completed from reference TRBV2 and TRBJ2-3, reads EPEVTQTPSHQVTQMGQEVILRCVPISNHLYFYWYRQILGQKVEFLVSFYNNEISEKSEIFDDQFSVERPDGSNFTLKIRSTKLEDSAMYFCASSLLAASTDTQYFGPGTRLTVL.

The rearrangement joins TRBV2 to TRBJ2-2, with D hard to call. Germline lookup yields CDR1 SNHLY and CDR2 FYNNEI. Trimming removed 8 bases at V and 0 bases at J, with 10 bases between. This CDR3 spans 14 amino acids. The CDR3 loop reads CASLGSPNTGELFF. Here the CDR3 DNA reads TGTGCCAGCTTGGGCAGCCCGAACACCGGGGAGCTGTTTTTT. Complete variable domain (other parts from reference TRBV2 and TRBJ2-2): EPEVTQTPSHQVTQMGQEVILRCVPISNHLYFYWYRQILGQKVEFLVSFYNNEISEKSEIFDDQFSVERPDGSNFTLKIRSTKLEDSAMYFCASLGSPNTGELFFGEGSRLTVL.

The V and J genes are TRBV9 and TRBJ2-3; D might be TRBD2 (6 bases). V gave up 7 bases and J gave up 2 bases, with 14 bases separating them. Germline V gene data show CDR1 as SGDLS and CDR2 as YYNGEE. The CDR3 loop spans 14 amino acids. The CDR3 nucleotides read TGTGCCAGCGAGCGCCTAGCGTCCACAGATACGCAGTATTTT. It codes for CASERLASTDTQYF.

The chain is built from TRBV18 and TRBJ1-1, with D possibly TRBD1 on 6 matching bases. This CDR3 is built from 14 residues. Germline V lookup: CDR1 KGHSH, CDR2 LQKENI. Trimming cost V 8 bases and J 4 bases, with 17 bases left between them. CDR3 in DNA: TGTGCCAGCAGTACAGGGCTTAGGGGCACTGAAGCTTTCTTT. Residues: CASSTGLRGTEAFF.

J is TRBJ1-5 and V is TRBV5-1; D unresolved. The CDR3 is 14 residues long. Germline V gene data show CDR1 as SGHRS and CDR2 as YFSETQ. V lost 2 bases to trimming and J lost 4 bases, with 10 bases between them. The CDR3, as DNA: TGCGCCAGCAGCTTTGGTGGGGAGAATCAGCCCCAGCATTTT. It translates to CASSFGGENQPQHF.

The V gene is TRBV7-2, the J gene TRBJ2-5, with 16 bases fitting TRBD2. J gave up 5 bases and V 5 bases, and 5 bases lay outside the gene matches. Per the germline V gene, CDR1 is SGHTA and CDR2 is FQGNSA. The CDR3 is made up of 16 amino acids. The CDR3 spells CASSPGLAGGSETQYF. DNA of the CDR3: TGTGCCAGCAGCCCGGGACTAGCGGGGGGGAGCGAGACCCAGTACTTC.

This sequence joins TRBV15 and TRBJ2-6, with 10 nucleotides matching TRBD1. The CDR3 is made up of 19 amino acids. V trimming: 5 bases; J trimming: 0 bases; junction bases outside the gene matches: 10. The germline V gene has CDR1 LNHNV and CDR2 YYDKDF (reference sequence). DNA of the CDR3: TGTGCCACCAGCGAAGACAGGGGGCGAGGAAACTCTGGGGCCAACGTCCTGACTTTC. This encodes CATSEDRGRGNSGANVLTF.

V usage is TRBV19 and J usage is TRBJ1-5, with 7 nucleotides matching TRBD1. Trimming removed 6 bases from V and 1 base from J; junction bases left unmatched: 6. CDR3 size: 15 residues. Germline V gene sequence: CDR1 LNHDA, CDR2 SQIVND (reference sequence). The CDR3 is CASRIQGSSNQPQHF. In DNA form, the CDR3 reads TGTGCCAGTAGGATACAGGGGTCAAGCAATCAGCCCCAGCATTTT.

The chain carries TRBV6-1 and TRBJ2-3; 12 bases are shared with TRBD1. In germline, CDR1 is MNHNS, CDR2 SASEGT. The CDR3 sequence is 16 residues long. Trimming at V came to 3 bases and at J to 3 bases, leaving 4 bases not matched to a gene. For the CDR3, the DNA is TGTGCCAGCAGTGACCCGGGACAGGGGGCAACAGATACGCAGTATTTT. It yields the protein CASSDPGQGATDTQYF.

This chain joins TRBV4-2 and TRBJ2-7; a weak D match, TRBD2 (5 bases). V dropped 0 bases and J dropped 1 base, with 13 bases sitting between them. The CDR3 is 16 residues long. Germline lookup yields CDR1 LGHNA and CDR2 YNFKEQ. The CDR3 spells CASSQEAGLGSYEQYF. CDR3 nucleotides: TGTGCCAGCAGCCAAGAGGCCGGACTCGGGTCCTACGAGCAGTACTTC.

This clone showed up just a few times. The gene calls are TRBV28 and TRBJ1-5, with 7 bases fitting TRBD1. The CDR3 contains 15 residues. Trimming at V came to 3 bases and at J to 4 bases, leaving 6 bases not matched to a gene. CDR1 MDHEN and CDR2 SYDVKM come from the germline V gene. The CDR3 sequence: CASSLRDSTNQPQHF. Written as DNA, the CDR3 is TGTGCCAGCAGTTTGCGGGACAGTACGAATCAGCCCCAGCATTTT.

The V call is TRBV7-8, the J call TRBJ1-1, with TRBD1 identical over 11 bases. There are 16 residues in the CDR3. V was clipped by 5 bases and J by 4 bases; unmatched bases: 9. Germline values: CDR1 SGHVS, CDR2 FQNEAQ. In DNA, the CDR3 is TGTGCCAGCAGCCGAAGGACAGGGGGCGTTGGCACTGAAGCTTTCTTT. It codes for CASSRRTGGVGTEAFF.

The CDR3 DNA reads TGCAGTGCTAGTTCCATGGGCGGAAACACCATATATTTT. Encoded protein: CSASSMGGNTIYF. The chain is built from TRBV20-1 and TRBJ1-3; D remains unclear. Per the germline V gene, CDR1 is DFQATT and CDR2 is SNEGSKA (reference sequence). The length of the CDR3 is 13 residues. The V gene lost 3 bases and the J gene lost 4 bases, with 10 bases spanning the gap.

Only a few counts were recorded for this clone. The chain couples TRBV5-6 to TRBJ1-5, with TRBD1 matching over 11 bases. This CDR3 region has 15 residues. Germline-derived CDR1 and CDR2 are SGHDT and YYEEEE. Losses at the gene ends were 4 bases for V and 2 bases for J; bases not matched to a gene: 2. CDR3 DNA sequence: TGTGCCAGCAGCGCGGGACAGGGGGGCAATCAGCCCCAGCATTTT. Translating it yields CASSAGQGGNQPQHF.

The gene calls are TRBV5-6 and TRBJ2-1, with D tentatively TRBD2 (6 bases). The V and J ends lost 4 bases and 3 bases respectively, with 14 bases between them. Germline CDR1 is SGHDT and CDR2 is YYEEEE. The CDR3 has 15 amino acids. This CDR3 is CASSPFWGDYNEQFF. The CDR3 DNA reads TGTGCCAGCAGCCCTTTTTGGGGGGACTACAATGAGCAGTTCTTC.

The chain links TRBV9 to TRBJ2-1, with 10 positions matching TRBD2. Germline assignment: CDR1 SGDLS and CDR2 YYNGEE. CDR3 length equals 15 residues. The junction had 5 bases not matched to a gene; V was cut back by 1 base and J by 7 bases. The CDR3 bases are TGTGCCAGCAGCGTAAGCGGGGGGGCCGTGAATGAGCAGTTCTTC. Translated: CASSVSGGAVNEQFF. The full variable domain, rest sourced from reference TRBV9 and TRBJ2-1, is DSGVTQTPKHLITATGQRVTLRCSPRSGDLSVYWYQQSLDQGLQFLIQYYNGEERAKGNILERFSAQQFPDLHSELNLSSLELGDSALYFCASSVSGGAVNEQFFGPGTRLTVL.

The chain links TRBV11-1 to TRBJ2-2; 7 bases match TRBD1. Germline V gives CDR1 SGHAT, CDR2 FQDESV (reference sequence). There are 15 residues in the CDR3. V shed 6 bases and J 3 bases; nucleotides not matched to a gene: 7. CDR3 nucleotide sequence: TGTGCCAGCAGGTCCGGGACAGACTACACCGGGGAGCTGTTTTTT. Residues: CASRSGTDYTGELFF.

This chain connects TRBV6-5 to TRBJ1-2; perhaps TRBD1 as D (6 bases). V lost 2 bases and J lost 3, with 10 bases in between. The CDR3 runs 14 residues. Germline V gene data show CDR1 as MNHEY and CDR2 as SVGAGI. In nucleotides, the CDR3 is TGTGCCAGCAGTTACAGGGGGAGCGACTATGGCTACACCTTC. It translates to CASSYRGSDYGYTF.

This sequence joins TRBV6-5 and TRBJ2-7; 8 bases are a match to TRBD1. The germline gives CDR1 MNHEY, CDR2 SVGAGI. Trimming removed 7 bases from V and 4 bases from J; junction bases left unmatched: 12. The CDR3 contains 15 residues. DNA for the CDR3: TGTGCCAGCACCAATACGCGGACAGGGCAGTACGAGCAGTACTTC. Protein sequence: CASTNTRTGQYEQYF.

The chain links TRBV11-3 to TRBJ2-1; 9 bases match TRBD1. CDR3 size: 15 residues. Germline V CDR1 and CDR2: SGHNT, YENEEA. J lost 9 bases, V lost 4 bases, and 10 bases had no gene match. CDR3 protein: CASSSGQGSYGEQFF. As DNA, the CDR3 is TGTGCCAGCAGCTCCGGACAGGGGAGTTATGGTGAGCAGTTCTTC.

The chain carries TRBV29-1 and TRBJ1-4, with D perhaps TRBD1 (6 bases). V was cut by 3 bases and J by 8 bases, with 13 bases left in between. The CDR3 consists of 13 residues. Germline values: CDR1 SQVTM, CDR2 ANQGSEA. Here the CDR3 reads CSVDKGDGEKLFF. CDR3 sequence (DNA): TGCAGCGTTGATAAGGGGGATGGCGAAAAACTGTTTTTT.

The chain couples TRBV9 to TRBJ1-2, with D perhaps TRBD1 (6 bases). The CDR3 is made up of 14 amino acids. The germline CDR1 and CDR2 sequences are SGDLS and YYNGEE. The V end lost 4 bases, the J end lost 8 bases, and 18 bases lay between the germline ends. The CDR3 sequence is CASSLSDSLGGYTF. The DNA for the CDR3 is TGTGCCAGCAGCCTCTCGGACAGCCTAGGGGGCTACACCTTC.

This chain connects TRBV6-5 to TRBJ2-5, with 11 bases aligning to TRBD1. Germline CDR1 is MNHEY and CDR2 is SVGAGI. The junction had 9 bases not matched to a gene; V was cut back by 7 bases and J by 5 bases. CDR3 length equals 15 residues. The CDR3 sequence: CASIRGQGVGETQYF. The CDR3 DNA reads as TGTGCCAGCATTAGGGGACAGGGGGTCGGGGAGACCCAGTACTTC.

This sequence joins TRBV28 and TRBJ2-7, with 8 bases identical to TRBD2. Germline V gene lookup returns CDR1 MDHEN and CDR2 SYDVKM. CDR3 length equals 14 residues. Unmatched junction bases numbered 9, after V lost 8 bases and J lost 3 bases. CDR3 DNA: TGTGCCAGCTACTCGACGAGCGGGGGCTACGAGCAGTACTTC. Amino acid sequence: CASYSTSGGYEQYF. Full variable domain (remainder filled in from reference TRBV28 and TRBJ2-7): DVKVTQSSRYLVKRTGEKVFLECVQDMDHENMFWYRQDPGLGLRLIYFSYDVKMKEKGDIPEGYSVSREKKERFSLILESASTNQTSMYLCASYSTSGGYEQYFGPGTRLTVT.

V gene TRBV28 combines with J gene TRBJ1-2; D remains unclear. The CDR3 extends over 14 amino acids. CDR1 and CDR2 from the germline V gene are MDHEN and SYDVKM. V dropped 4 bases and J dropped 7 bases, with 16 bases sitting between them. The CDR3 loop is CASSSGYTVAGYTF. The CDR3 coding sequence is TGTGCCAGCAGTTCCGGATACACAGTCGCTGGCTACACCTTC.

In regard to this clone: Other DNA sequences from this sample encode an identical CDR3 as well. The genes are TRBV6-2 or TRBV6-3 and TRBJ2-7; D is unresolved. This CDR3 has 12 amino acids. Looked up from germline, CDR1 is MNHEY and CDR2 is SVGEGT. V was shortened by 0 bases and J by 4 bases, with 4 bases between the two germline ends. CDR3: CASSYSSYEQYF. In nucleotides, the CDR3 is TGTGCCAGCAGTTACTCGTCATACGAGCAGTACTTC.

The chain is built from TRBV18 and TRBJ2-3; 7 bases align to TRBD2. This CDR3 spans 15 amino acids. Losses at the gene ends were 7 bases for V and 2 bases for J; bases not matched to a gene: 9. Germline V CDR1 and CDR2: KGHSH, LQKENI. CDR3 amino acids: CASFKGGAFTDTQYF. CDR3 coding DNA: TGTGCCAGCTTCAAGGGAGGGGCGTTCACAGATACGCAGTATTTT.

The rearrangement uses TRBV5-1 and TRBJ1-1, with TRBD1 as a possible D gene (5 bases). The CDR3 is 15 residues long. V was pared by 4 bases and J by 4 bases, with 17 bases between. CDR1 and CDR2 from the germline V gene are SGHRS and YFSETQ. CDR3 DNA: TGCGCCAGCAGCCTCTCCTTGATGGGGGGCACTGAAGCTTTCTTT. This sequence encodes CASSLSLMGGTEAFF.

This sequence joins TRBV29-1 and TRBJ2-7; TRBD2 agrees at 13 bases. J lost 6 bases, V lost 5 bases, and 10 bases had no gene match. The CDR3 loop spans 15 amino acids. Germline loops: CDR1 SQVTM, CDR2 ANQGSEA. CDR3 residues: CSVTKTSGGSGEQYF. Written as DNA, the CDR3 is TGCAGCGTTACTAAGACTAGCGGGGGGTCTGGCGAGCAGTACTTC.

The chain employs TRBV3-1 (or the pseudogene TRBV3-2) and TRBJ1-1; 7 bases match TRBD1. The germline gives CDR1 LGHDT, CDR2 YNNKEL (reference sequence). CDR3 length: 15 amino acids. The V gene end was trimmed by 3 bases and the J gene end by 0 bases; junction bases not matched to a gene: 4. CDR3: CASSHGDRLNTEAFF. CDR3 bases: TGTGCCAGCAGCCATGGGGACAGATTGAACACTGAAGCTTTCTTT.

The rearrangement uses TRBV3-1 (or the pseudogene TRBV3-2) and TRBJ1-2; D is unclear. CDR3 length: 11 residues. V lost 8 bases, J lost 7 bases, and 11 bases lay in between. Germline loops: CDR1 LGHDT, CDR2 YNNKEL (reference sequence). The CDR3 DNA reads as TGTGCCAGCCAAGAGGGCACTGGCTACACCTTC. This codes for CASQEGTGYTF.